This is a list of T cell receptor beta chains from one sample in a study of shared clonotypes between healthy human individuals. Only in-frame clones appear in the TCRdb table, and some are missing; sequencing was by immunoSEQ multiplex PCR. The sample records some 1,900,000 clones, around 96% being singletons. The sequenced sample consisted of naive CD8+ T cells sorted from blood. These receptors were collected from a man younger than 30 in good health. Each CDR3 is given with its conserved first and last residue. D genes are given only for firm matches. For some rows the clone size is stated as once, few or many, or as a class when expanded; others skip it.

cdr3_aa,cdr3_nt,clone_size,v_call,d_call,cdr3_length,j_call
CASSFAGGKDTQYF,TGTGCCAGCAGCTTTGCAGGGGGCAAAGATACGCAGTATTTT,-,TRBV5-6,TRBD1,14,TRBJ2-3
CASSSSHSNTEAFF,TGTGCCAGCAGTTCGTCACACTCGAACACTGAAGCTTTCTTT,-,TRBV2,-,14,TRBJ1-1
CASSLDVAASGTDTQYF,TGTGCCAGCAGCTTAGATGTGGCAGCGTCCGGCACAGATACGCAGTATTTT,-,TRBV7-9,-,17,TRBJ2-3
CASSPGRPYEQYF,TGTGCCAGTAGCCCGGGACGGCCCTACGAGCAGTACTTC,-,TRBV19,-,13,TRBJ2-7
CASSLAPGQEEPGYTF,TGTGCCAGCAGCTTAGCTCCGGGACAGGAAGAGCCGGGCTACACCTTC,-,TRBV7-8,TRBD1,16,TRBJ1-2
CASSDADRGQAFF,TGTGCCAGCAGCGACGCCGACAGGGGGCAGGCTTTCTTT,-,TRBV5-4,TRBD1,13,TRBJ1-1
CSARVADTQYF,TGCAGTGCTAGAGTTGCAGATACGCAGTATTTT,-,TRBV20-1,-,11,TRBJ2-3
CASSQAGYYNEQFF,TGCGCCAGCAGCCAAGCGGGCTACTACAATGAGCAGTTCTTC,-,TRBV4-1,-,14,TRBJ2-1
CASSPPWVNSRYEQYF,TGTGCCAGCAGCCCCCCTTGGGTAAACTCCCGCTACGAGCAGTACTTC,-,TRBV7-2,-,16,TRBJ2-7
CASSLGTDTQYF,TGTGCCAGCAGCCTCGGCACAGATACGCAGTATTTT,-,TRBV7-2,-,12,TRBJ2-3
CASTASANEQFF,TGTGCCAGCACAGCTTCGGCCAATGAGCAGTTCTTC,-,TRBV5-6,-,12,TRBJ2-1
CASSQDWGGMNTEAFF,TGTGCCAGCAGCCAAGATTGGGGGGGCATGAACACTGAAGCTTTCTTT,-,TRBV14,-,16,TRBJ1-1
CASSWAGAGNEQFF,TGTGCCAGTAGTTGGGCAGGGGCTGGCAATGAGCAGTTCTTC,-,TRBV19,-,14,TRBJ2-1
CAIKTGDNTGELFF,TGTGCCATTAAGACAGGGGACAACACCGGGGAGCTGTTTTTT,-,TRBV19,TRBD1,14,TRBJ2-2
CASSFGTGRGSPLHF,TGTGCCAGCAGCTTTGGGACAGGGCGGGGTTCACCCCTCCACTTT,-,TRBV5-5,TRBD1,15,TRBJ1-6
CASSGGGVAEAFF,TGCGCCAGCAGTGGCGGCGGAGTCGCTGAAGCTTTCTTT,-,TRBV10-1,-,13,TRBJ1-1
CASSSWTGDLETQYF,TGCGCCAGCAGCTCGTGGACAGGGGACCTTGAGACCCAGTACTTC,-,TRBV5-1,TRBD1,15,TRBJ2-5
CASSSRDREVYGYTF,TGTGCCAGCAGCTCTCGGGACAGGGAAGTATATGGCTACACCTTC,-,TRBV7-9,TRBD1,15,TRBJ1-2
CASSPGPGQGFNYGYTF,TGTGCCAGCAGTCCAGGACCGGGACAGGGGTTTAACTATGGCTACACCTTC,-,TRBV27,TRBD1,17,TRBJ1-2
CSVEGGGGADTQYF,TGCAGCGTTGAAGGAGGGGGAGGCGCAGATACGCAGTATTTT,-,TRBV29-1,-,14,TRBJ2-3
CAIKGEQGPYNEQFF,TGTGCCATCAAGGGGGAACAGGGCCCATACAATGAGCAGTTCTTC,-,TRBV10-3,-,15,TRBJ2-1
CASTRGSNTEAFF,TGTGCCAGCACCCGCGGGTCTAACACTGAAGCTTTCTTT,few,TRBV25-1,-,13,TRBJ1-1
CASSLSAGTATYEQYF,TGTGCCAGCAGTTTATCGGCTGGGACAGCTACCTACGAGCAGTACTTC,-,TRBV27,TRBD1,16,TRBJ2-7
CASSQQGNAYNSPLHF,TGTGCCAGCAGTCAACAGGGTAATGCCTATAATTCACCCCTCCACTTT,-,TRBV27,-,16,TRBJ1-6
CASSQVAGGYSNQPQHF,TGCGCCAGCAGCCAGGTGGCCGGGGGATATAGCAATCAGCCCCAGCATTTT,-,TRBV4-1,-,17,TRBJ1-5
CASSAGTGGAYEQYF,TGTGCCAGCAGCGCGGGGACAGGGGGGGCCTACGAGCAGTACTTC,-,TRBV9,TRBD1,15,TRBJ2-7
CASSTNTDTQYF,TGTGCCAGCAGTACAAACACAGATACGCAGTATTTT,-,TRBV6-6,-,12,TRBJ2-3
CASSESPGTGKAEAFF,TGCGCCAGCAGTGAGTCGCCCGGGACCGGAAAAGCTGAAGCTTTCTTT,-,TRBV10-2,-,16,TRBJ1-1
CASSYSPASSYNEQFF,TGTGCCAGCAGCTATAGCCCCGCGAGCTCCTACAATGAGCAGTTCTTC,-,TRBV13,-,16,TRBJ2-1
CASSQDEWGTGSNEQFF,TGCGCCAGCAGCCAAGACGAGTGGGGGACAGGGTCCAATGAGCAGTTCTTC,-,TRBV4-3,TRBD1,17,TRBJ2-1